The 8 T cell receptor beta chains below come from one sample, sequenced in a study of shared clonotypes between healthy human individuals. CD8 cells regarded as naive lacked CD45RO, were positively chosen for CCR7, and omitted terminally differentiated effector memory CD45RA+ cells. Produced via immunoSEQ multiplex PCR; TCRdb's table is partial and in-frame only. This table holds about 2,100,000 clones, approximately 94% found once. The source material was naive CD8+ T cells from PBMCs. Receptors were obtained from a young man in good health. Some clones in this sample may be carry-over from other donors' samples.

The rearrangement uses TRBV11-2 and TRBJ2-5; D is undetermined. Trimming left V 5 bases short and J 3 bases short, with 13 bases between. This CDR3 has 14 amino acids. CDR1 and CDR2 (germline): SGHAT, FQNNGV. The CDR3 region is CASSQDGNEETQYF. As DNA, the CDR3 is TGTGCCAGCAGCCAGGATGGGAATGAAGAGACCCAGTACTTC.

The chain combines TRBV27 with TRBJ2-2, with 7 positions matching TRBD2. Germline CDR1 MNHEY, CDR2 SMNVEV (reference sequence). The CDR3 loop spans 15 amino acids. V gave up 6 bases and J gave up 7 bases; unmatched junction bases: 11. The CDR3 nucleotides read TGTGCCAGCAGCCCATCTCTCTCTAGCGGCGGGGAGCTGTTTTTT. It yields the protein CASSPSLSSGGELFF.

The chain is built from TRBV28 and TRBJ2-1; 11 bases line up with TRBD2. CDR3 length equals 16 residues. Germline V gives CDR1 MDHEN, CDR2 SYDVKM. V was clipped by 3 bases and J by 9 bases; unmatched bases: 10. CDR3 protein: CASSFRLAGPHSEQFF. The CDR3, as DNA: TGTGCCAGCAGTTTTCGACTAGCGGGACCCCACAGTGAGCAGTTCTTC.

The chain employs TRBV7-3 and TRBJ2-5; unclear D gene. This CDR3 has 14 residues. Trimming took 1 base from V and 2 from J, leaving 8 bases between them. The germline CDR1 and CDR2 sequences are SGHTA and FQGTGA. CDR3: CASSLMGNQETQYF. CDR3 nucleotide sequence: TGTGCCAGCAGCTTAATGGGTAATCAAGAGACCCAGTACTTC.

The V gene is TRBV19, the J gene TRBJ2-6; D not resolved. This CDR3 spans 15 amino acids. Germline CDR1 LNHDA, CDR2 SQIVND (reference sequence). The V gene lost 5 bases and the J gene lost 0 bases, with 8 bases spanning the gap. For the CDR3, the DNA is TGTGCCAGTAGTCCCTACGGCTCTGGGGCCAACGTCCTGACTTTC. Its translation is CASSPYGSGANVLTF.

The gene calls are TRBV7-5 and TRBJ1-2; TRBD1 is the table's D call, not checked against the DNA. TRBV7-5 is annotated as a pseudogene. This CDR3 has 15 amino acids. The CDR3 protein is CVRSPGQGMIYGYTF. As DNA, the CDR3 is TGTGTCAGAAGCCCGGGACAGGGAATGATTTATGGCTACACCTTC.

The V gene is TRBV19, the J gene TRBJ2-7; tentative D call: TRBD2 (5 bases). The CDR3 extends over 15 amino acids. From germline, CDR1 is LNHDA and CDR2 SQIVND (reference sequence). Trimming took 6 bases from V and 3 from J, leaving 18 bases between them. The CDR3, as DNA: TGTGCCAGTAGCACCGTTAAGGAGCGGAGCTACGAGCAGTACTTC. Translating gives CASSTVKERSYEQYF.

The chain uses TRBV2 and TRBJ1-5; D gene uncertain. Germline lookup yields CDR1 SNHLY and CDR2 FYNNEI. The CDR3 runs to 15 residues. V dropped 3 bases and J dropped 2 bases, with 11 bases sitting between them. CDR3 nucleotide sequence: TGTGCCAGCAGTGAGGGCTTCGGGGGCAATCAGCCCCAGCATTTT. It is translated as CASSEGFGGNQPQHF.